Only a few counts were recorded for the clone carrying this TCR beta chain. What it recognizes is unknown. It may be a read error: a sequence one base away is much more abundant. Thyroid ultrasound, orbital computed tomography, clinical symptoms, and serum thyroxine and TRAb underpinned diagnoses. An approximately 10 ml volume of fresh peripheral blood provided the PBMCs. The germline CDR1 and CDR2 sequences are SGHNT and YENEEA. This CDR3 contains 15 residues. It was RNA transcripts that yielded the amplified TCR beta CDR3 regions. First-round RT-PCR of the TCR CDR3 relied on the HTBI primer set. Using its own MiXCR run on the multiplex PCR reads, TCRdb lists one record per CDR3 protein. Found here are some 340,000 distinct CDR3 sequences, about 13% of them singletons; the top ten hold approximately 35%. The sample belongs to a study of T cells in Graves' hyperthyroidism and ophthalmopathy. Across the whole study: Initial diagnosis, before any treatment, was when peripheral blood was collected. Findings and limits, study-wide: Ophthalmopathy was distinguished from stable hyperthyroidism by 13 V-J signatures.

The source of this sequence is a woman between 40 and 55 years old with Graves' ophthalmopathy. The specimen sequenced was blood. V usage is TRBV11-3 and J usage is TRBJ2-1; TRBD1 agrees at 7 bases. The CDR3 region has the DNA TGTGCCGGCAGCTTACGGGTGACAGGGCACAATGAGCAGTTCTTC. This encodes CAGSLRVTGHNEQFF.